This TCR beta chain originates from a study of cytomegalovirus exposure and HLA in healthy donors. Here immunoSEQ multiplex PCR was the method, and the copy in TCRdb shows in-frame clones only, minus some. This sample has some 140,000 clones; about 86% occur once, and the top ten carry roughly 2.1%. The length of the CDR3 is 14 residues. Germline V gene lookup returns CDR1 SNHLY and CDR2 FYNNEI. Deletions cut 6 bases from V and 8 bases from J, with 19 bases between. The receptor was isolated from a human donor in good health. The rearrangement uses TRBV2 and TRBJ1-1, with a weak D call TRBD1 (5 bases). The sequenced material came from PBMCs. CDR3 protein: CASRVLGDRNEAFF. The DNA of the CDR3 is TGTGCCAGCAGAGTATTGGGCGACAGAAACGAAGCTTTCTTT.